The 15 T cell receptor beta chains below all came from one sample that was sequenced in a study of shared clonotypes between healthy human individuals. Clones were sequenced by immunoSEQ multiplex PCR, and TCRdb holds only the in-frame ones, with some missing. The data show roughly 2.4 million clones, nearly 97% seen once. Sequenced: naive CD4+ T cells sorted from blood. Subset in this sample: CD45RA+ positively selected. These receptors originate from a man between 18 and 29 years old in good health.

The chain is built from TRBV7-2 and TRBJ2-5, with D perhaps matching TRBD2 (5 bases). Germline CDR1 reads SGHTA; CDR2 reads FQGNSA. V lost 3 bases, J lost 9 bases, and 17 bases lay in between. The CDR3 sequence is 14 residues long. The CDR3 coding sequence is TGTGCCAGCAGCTTGACTAACCAAGAGAAGCCCCAGTACTTC. Protein sequence: CASSLTNQEKPQYF.

The rearrangement joins TRBV5-4 to TRBJ2-1; D possibly matches TRBD1 or TRBD2 (5 bases each). The CDR3 is 15 residues long. V was shortened by 2 bases and J by 1 base, with 10 bases between the two germline ends. Germline V gives CDR1 SGHNT, CDR2 YYREEE (reference sequence). CDR3 region: CASSFGTDSYNEQFF. The CDR3 DNA is TGTGCCAGCAGCTTCGGGACGGATTCCTACAATGAGCAGTTCTTC.

The gene calls are TRBV30 and TRBJ1-1; D may be TRBD1 (5 bases). V shed 3 bases and J shed 0 bases, with 14 bases lying between them. Germline V CDR1 and CDR2: GTSNPN, SVGIG (reference sequence). This CDR3 is 15 amino acids long. CDR3 in amino acids: CAWRRWGGMNTEAFF. The CDR3 DNA reads TGTGCCTGGAGGAGATGGGGGGGTATGAACACTGAAGCTTTCTTT.

V and J are TRBV6-6 and TRBJ2-3; the match to TRBD1 covers 8 bases. The J segment lost 5 bases and the V segment lost 8 bases, leaving 15 bases of the junction unmatched. In germline, CDR1 is MNHNY, CDR2 SVGAGI (reference sequence). The CDR3 runs to 16 residues. The CDR3 loop reads CASRDEGRGQIDTQYF. In DNA, the CDR3 is TGTGCCAGCCGAGACGAGGGCAGGGGGCAAATAGATACGCAGTATTTT.

The rearrangement uses TRBV2 and TRBJ2-3; a possible D gene is TRBD2 (5 bases). CDR3 length: 13 residues. Germline CDR1 is SNHLY and CDR2 is FYNNEI. Trimming pared 3 bases from V and 6 bases from J, leaving 10 bases between. CDR3 protein: CASSDQRRDTQYF. The DNA of the CDR3 is TGTGCCAGCAGTGATCAGCGGAGGGATACGCAGTATTTT.

The rearrangement links TRBV6-1 to TRBJ2-7; no definite D call. This CDR3 is 15 amino acids long. Trimming left V 0 bases short and J 5 bases short, with 14 bases between. Germline V gene sequence: CDR1 MNHNS, CDR2 SASEGT. The DNA for the CDR3 is TGTGCCAGCAGTGAAGCGCTTCGGTTTGACGACGAGCAGTACTTC. Translated: CASSEALRFDDEQYF.

This clone was detected once. V and J are TRBV10-2 and TRBJ1-6; D gene unclear. V was pared by 7 bases and J by 4 bases, with 8 bases between. The CDR3 sequence is 13 residues long. Germline values: CDR1 WSHSY, CDR2 SAAADI. The CDR3 sequence: CASILSYNSPLHF. CDR3 nucleotide sequence: TGCGCCAGCATTTTAAGTTATAATTCACCCCTCCACTTT.

The genes are TRBV7-8 and TRBJ2-7; 7 positions match TRBD2. The V segment lost 3 bases and the J segment 5 bases; nucleotides outside the gene matches: 7. Germline V lookup: CDR1 SGHVS, CDR2 FQNEAQ. The CDR3 extends over 14 amino acids. The CDR3 DNA sequence: TGTGCCAGCAGCTTCGGGACTACTTACAACGAGCAGTACTTC. It encodes CASSFGTTYNEQYF.

The V and J genes are TRBV7-8 and TRBJ2-1, with 8 bases lining up with TRBD1. J gave up 0 bases and V 1 base, and 2 bases lay outside the gene matches. The germline gives CDR1 SGHVS, CDR2 FQNEAQ. This CDR3 spans 16 amino acids. The CDR3 protein is CASSLVQGASYNEQFF. In nucleotides, the CDR3 is TGTGCCAGCAGCTTAGTCCAGGGGGCCTCCTACAATGAGCAGTTCTTC.

The CDR3 spells CASSWGLAGGPYQETQYF. DNA of the CDR3: TGTGCCAGCAGCTGGGGACTAGCGGGGGGGCCCTACCAAGAGACCCAGTACTTC. V usage is TRBV7-9 and J usage is TRBJ2-5; 16 bases agree with TRBD2. CDR1 and CDR2 (germline): SEHNR, FQNEAQ (reference sequence). J gave up 0 bases and V 4 bases, and 5 bases lay outside the gene matches. The CDR3 contains 18 residues. The full variable domain, rest sourced from reference TRBV7-9 and TRBJ2-5, is DTGVSQNPRHKITKRGQNVTFRCDPISEHNRLYWYRQTLGQGPEFLTYFQNEAQLEKSRLLSDRFSAERPKGSFSTLEIQRTEQGDSAMYLCASSWGLAGGPYQETQYFGPGTRLLVL.

The V and J genes are TRBV10-3 and TRBJ2-5, with unresolved D. CDR3 length equals 14 residues. The ends were cut back, 0 bases at V and 1 base at J, with 6 bases in the middle. From germline, CDR1 is ENHRY and CDR2 SYGVKD. This CDR3 is CAISESITQETQYF. For the CDR3, the DNA is TGTGCCATCAGTGAGTCCATAACCCAAGAGACCCAGTACTTC.

V and J are TRBV10-3 and TRBJ1-2; tentative D call: TRBD1 (6 bases). Trimming removed 10 bases at V and 4 bases at J, with 13 bases between. This CDR3 spans 12 amino acids. The germline CDR1 and CDR2 sequences are ENHRY and SYGVKD. CDR3 residues: CATEGQTYGYTF. CDR3 in DNA: TGTGCCACCGAAGGACAGACCTATGGCTACACCTTC.

The count of this clone is one. V and J are TRBV28 and TRBJ1-5; D remains ambiguous. Germline CDR1 reads MDHEN; CDR2 reads SYDVKM. There are 11 residues in the CDR3. Trimming cost V 3 bases and J 16 bases, with 13 bases left between them. CDR3 coding DNA: TGTGCCAGCAGTTTTGGAACCGGGGAACATTTT. This encodes CASSFGTGEHF.

The J gene is TRBJ2-3, the V gene TRBV18; D not resolved. Germline V gene data show CDR1 as KGHSH and CDR2 as LQKENI. The CDR3 consists of 13 residues. The germline V and J ends were trimmed by 4 bases and 2 bases, with 7 bases remaining between them. CDR3 region: CASSRTDTDTQYF. The CDR3 nucleotides read TGTGCCAGCTCACGTACGGACACAGATACGCAGTATTTT.

The genes are TRBV6-1 and TRBJ1-3; possible D gene TRBD1, 6 bases. The CDR3 runs to 15 residues. Germline assignment: CDR1 MNHNS and CDR2 SASEGT. V was shortened by 5 bases and J by 7 bases, with 18 bases between the two germline ends. The CDR3 protein is CASSPRNPQGNTIYF. The CDR3 coding sequence is TGTGCCAGCAGTCCCCGCAACCCCCAGGGGAACACCATATATTTT.